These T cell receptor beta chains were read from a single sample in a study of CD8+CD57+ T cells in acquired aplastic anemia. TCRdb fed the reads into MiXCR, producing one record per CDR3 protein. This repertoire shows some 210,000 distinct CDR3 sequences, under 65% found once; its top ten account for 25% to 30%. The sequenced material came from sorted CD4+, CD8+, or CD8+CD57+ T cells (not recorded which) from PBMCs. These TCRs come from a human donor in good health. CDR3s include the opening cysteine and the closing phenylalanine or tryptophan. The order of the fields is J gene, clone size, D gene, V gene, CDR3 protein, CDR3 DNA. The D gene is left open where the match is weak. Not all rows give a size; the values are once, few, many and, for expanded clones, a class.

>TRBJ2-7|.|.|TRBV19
CASAGQPYEQYF
TGTGCCAGTGCGGGACAGCCTTACGAGCAGTACTTC
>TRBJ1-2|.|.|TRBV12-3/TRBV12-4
CASSFGGGLDYTF
TGTGCCAGCAGTTTTGGCGGGGGGCTTGACTACACCTTC
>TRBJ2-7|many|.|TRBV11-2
CASSLPNAWLEQYF
TGTGCCAGCAGCTTGCCAAACGCTTGGTTAGAGCAGTACTTC
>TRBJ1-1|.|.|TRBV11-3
CASAQGSGRATEAFF
TGTGCCAGCGCCCAAGGGTCGGGGCGAGCCACTGAAGCTTTCTTT
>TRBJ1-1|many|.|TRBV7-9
CAGGPDGNEAFF
TGTGCCGGGGGCCCAGACGGTAATGAAGCTTTCTTT
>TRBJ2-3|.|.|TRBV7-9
CASSASGTDTQYF
TGTGCCAGCAGTGCTAGCGGCACAGATACGCAGTATTTT
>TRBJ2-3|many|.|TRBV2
CASSGPNPTDTQYF
TGTGCCAGCAGTGGTCCGAATCCCACAGATACGCAGTATTTT
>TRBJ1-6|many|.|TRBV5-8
CASSLRADQSPLHF
TGTGCCAGCAGCTTGAGGGCAGATCAATCACCCCTCCACTTT
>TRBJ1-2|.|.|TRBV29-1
CSVERQGTYGYTF
TGCAGCGTTGAGCGGCAGGGCACCTATGGCTACACCTTC
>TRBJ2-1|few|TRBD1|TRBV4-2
CASSQVGTATLNEQFF
TGTGCCAGCAGCCAAGTGGGGACAGCTACTCTCAATGAGCAGTTCTTC
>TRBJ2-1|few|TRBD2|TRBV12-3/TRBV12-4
CASIPRSGSGGPETDEQFF
TGTGCCAGCATCCCTAGATCGGGTAGCGGGGGGCCTGAGACGGATGAGCAGTTCTTC
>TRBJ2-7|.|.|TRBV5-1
CASSPGQEQYF
TGCGCCAGCAGCCCAGGACAAGAGCAGTACTTC
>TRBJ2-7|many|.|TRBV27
CASSLDALGGAEQYF
TGTGCCAGCAGTTTGGACGCCCTCGGGGGTGCCGAGCAGTACTTC
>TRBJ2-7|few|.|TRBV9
CASSVGFSYEQYF
TGTGCCAGCAGCGTAGGATTCTCCTACGAGCAGTACTTC
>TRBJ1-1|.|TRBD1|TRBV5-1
CASSSGGLDTEAFF
TGCGCCAGCAGCTCAGGGGGCTTGGACACTGAAGCTTTCTTT
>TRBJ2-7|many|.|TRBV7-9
CASSFPGSDEQYF
TGTGCCAGCAGCTTCCCAGGGTCGGACGAGCAGTACTTC
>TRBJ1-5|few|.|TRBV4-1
CASSQDYVREINQPQHF
TGCGCCAGCAGCCAAGATTATGTCAGGGAGATCAATCAGCCCCAGCATTTT
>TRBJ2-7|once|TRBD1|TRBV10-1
CASARDRHYEQYF
TGCGCCAGTGCCCGGGACAGACACTACGAGCAGTACTTC
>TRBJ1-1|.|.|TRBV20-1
CSAGPRETTEAFF
TGCAGTGCTGGCCCTCGGGAGACCACTGAAGCTTTCTTT
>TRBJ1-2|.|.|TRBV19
CASSRKTGYGYTF
TGTGCCAGTAGCAGAAAGACAGGCTATGGCTACACCTTC
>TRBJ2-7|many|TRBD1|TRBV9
CASSVGQDRSYEQYF
TGTGCCAGCAGCGTAGGACAGGACAGGTCCTACGAGCAGTACTTC
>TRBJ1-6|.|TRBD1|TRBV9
CASGGPGGLDSPLHF
TGTGCCAGCGGCGGTCCAGGGGGATTGGATTCACCCCTCCACTTT
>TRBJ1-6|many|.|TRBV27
CASSQGLNSPLHF
TGTGCCAGCAGTCAGGGGTTGAATTCACCCCTCCACTTT